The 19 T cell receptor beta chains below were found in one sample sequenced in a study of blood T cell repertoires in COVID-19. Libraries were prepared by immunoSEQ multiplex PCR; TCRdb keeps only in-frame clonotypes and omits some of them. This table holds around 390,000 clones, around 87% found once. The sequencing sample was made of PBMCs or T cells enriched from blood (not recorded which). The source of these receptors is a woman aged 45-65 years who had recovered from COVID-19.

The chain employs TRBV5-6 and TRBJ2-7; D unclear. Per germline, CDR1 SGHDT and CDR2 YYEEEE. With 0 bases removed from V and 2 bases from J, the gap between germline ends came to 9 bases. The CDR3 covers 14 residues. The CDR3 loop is CASSLAFTPYEQYF. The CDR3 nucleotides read TGTGCCAGCAGCTTGGCCTTTACACCCTACGAGCAGTACTTC.

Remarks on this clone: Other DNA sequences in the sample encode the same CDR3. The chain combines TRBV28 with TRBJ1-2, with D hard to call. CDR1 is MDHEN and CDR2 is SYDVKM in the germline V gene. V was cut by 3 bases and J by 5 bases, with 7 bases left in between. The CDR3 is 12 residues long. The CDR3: CASSLDSYGYTF. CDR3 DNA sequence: TGTGCCAGCAGTTTGGACTCTTATGGCTACACCTTC.

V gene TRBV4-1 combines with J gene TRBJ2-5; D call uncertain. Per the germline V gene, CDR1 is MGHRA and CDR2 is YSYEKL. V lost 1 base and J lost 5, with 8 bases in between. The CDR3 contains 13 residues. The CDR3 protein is CASSQGTRETQYF. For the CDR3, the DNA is TGCGCCAGCAGCCAAGGAACGAGGGAGACCCAGTACTTC.

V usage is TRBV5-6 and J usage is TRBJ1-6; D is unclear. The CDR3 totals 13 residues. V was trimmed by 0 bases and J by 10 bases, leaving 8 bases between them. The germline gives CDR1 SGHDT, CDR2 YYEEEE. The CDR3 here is CASSLGSGSPLHF. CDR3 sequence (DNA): TGTGCCAGCAGCTTGGGTTCGGGGTCACCCCTCCACTTT.

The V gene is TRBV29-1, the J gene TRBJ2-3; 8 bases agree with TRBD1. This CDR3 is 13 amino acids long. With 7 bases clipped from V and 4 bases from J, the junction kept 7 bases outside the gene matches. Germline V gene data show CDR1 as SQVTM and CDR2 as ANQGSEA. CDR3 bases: TGCAGCGAACGGACAGGGAATTCAGATACGCAGTATTTT. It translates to CSERTGNSDTQYF.

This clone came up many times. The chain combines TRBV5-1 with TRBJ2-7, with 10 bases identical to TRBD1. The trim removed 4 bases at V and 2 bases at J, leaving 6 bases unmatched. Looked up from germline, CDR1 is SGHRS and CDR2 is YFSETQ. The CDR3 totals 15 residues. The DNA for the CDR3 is TGCGCCAGCAGCGTAGACGGGACAGGGGCCTACGAGCAGTACTTC. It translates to CASSVDGTGAYEQYF.

The CDR3 reads CASSIRDRGPNQPQHF. CDR3 bases: TGTGCCAGTAGTATAAGGGACAGAGGCCCCAATCAGCCCCAGCATTTT. The rearrangement links TRBV19 to TRBJ1-5, with TRBD1 identical over 7 bases. J gave up 3 bases and V 2 bases, and 7 bases lay outside the gene matches. This CDR3 is 16 amino acids long. Germline CDR1 and CDR2: LNHDA and SQIVND (reference sequence).

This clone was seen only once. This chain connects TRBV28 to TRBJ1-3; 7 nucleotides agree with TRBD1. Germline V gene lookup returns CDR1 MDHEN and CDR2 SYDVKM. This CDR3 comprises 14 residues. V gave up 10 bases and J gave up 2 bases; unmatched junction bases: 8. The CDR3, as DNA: TGTGCCACGGCGGGGCAGGGGGCTGGAAACACCATATATTTT. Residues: CATAGQGAGNTIYF. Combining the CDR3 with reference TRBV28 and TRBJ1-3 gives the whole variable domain DVKVTQSSRYLVKRTGEKVFLECVQDMDHENMFWYRQDPGLGLRLIYFSYDVKMKEKGDIPEGYSVSREKKERFSLILESASTNQTSMYLCATAGQGAGNTIYFGEGSWLTVV.

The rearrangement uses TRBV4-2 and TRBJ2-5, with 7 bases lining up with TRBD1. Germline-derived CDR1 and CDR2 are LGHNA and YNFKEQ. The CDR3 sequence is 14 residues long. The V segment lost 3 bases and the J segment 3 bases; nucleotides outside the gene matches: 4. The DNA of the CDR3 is TGTGCCAGCAGCCACCCGGGACAGAAAGAGACCCAGTACTTC. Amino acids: CASSHPGQKETQYF.

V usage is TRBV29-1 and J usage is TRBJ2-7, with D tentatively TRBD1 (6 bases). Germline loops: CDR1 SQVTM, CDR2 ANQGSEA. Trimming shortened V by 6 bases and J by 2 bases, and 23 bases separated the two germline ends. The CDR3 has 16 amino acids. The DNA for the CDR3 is TGCAGCGTCGAAACACTAAAGAACAGGGACACCTACGAGCAGTACTTC. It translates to CSVETLKNRDTYEQYF.

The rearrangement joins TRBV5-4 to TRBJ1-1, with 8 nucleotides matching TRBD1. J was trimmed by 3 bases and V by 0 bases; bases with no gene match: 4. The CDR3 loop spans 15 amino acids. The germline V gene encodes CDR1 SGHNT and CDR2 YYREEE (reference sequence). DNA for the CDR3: TGTGCCAGCAGCTTGGGCAGGGGGCTTGACACTGAAGCTTTCTTT. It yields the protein CASSLGRGLDTEAFF. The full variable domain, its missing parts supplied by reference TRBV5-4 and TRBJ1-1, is ETGVTQSPTHLIKTRGQQVTLRCSSQSGHNTVSWYQQALGQGPQFIFQYYREEENGRGNFPPRFSGLQFPNYSSELNVNALELDDSALYLCASSLGRGLDTEAFFGQGTRLTVV.

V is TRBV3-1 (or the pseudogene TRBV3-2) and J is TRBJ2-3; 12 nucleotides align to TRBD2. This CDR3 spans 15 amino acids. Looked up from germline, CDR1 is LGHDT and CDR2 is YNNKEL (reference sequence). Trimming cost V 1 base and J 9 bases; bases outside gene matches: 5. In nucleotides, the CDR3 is TGTGCCAGCAGCCAAGGACTAGCGGGGGTTGGAACGCAGTATTTT. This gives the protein CASSQGLAGVGTQYF.

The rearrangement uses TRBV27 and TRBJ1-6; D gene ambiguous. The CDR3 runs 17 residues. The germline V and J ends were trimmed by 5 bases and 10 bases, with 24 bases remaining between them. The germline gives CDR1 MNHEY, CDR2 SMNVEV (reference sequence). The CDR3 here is CASSLSPTPYPGSPLHF. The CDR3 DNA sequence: TGTGCCAGCAGTCTCTCCCCTACGCCCTACCCGGGGTCACCCCTCCACTTT.

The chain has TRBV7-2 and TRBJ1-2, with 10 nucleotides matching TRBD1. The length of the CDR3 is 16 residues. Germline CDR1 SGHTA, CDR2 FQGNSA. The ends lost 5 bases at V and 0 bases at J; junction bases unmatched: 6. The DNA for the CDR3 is TGTGCCAGCAGCCCGAGGACAGGGGGAGCTAACTATGGCTACACCTTC. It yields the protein CASSPRTGGANYGYTF.

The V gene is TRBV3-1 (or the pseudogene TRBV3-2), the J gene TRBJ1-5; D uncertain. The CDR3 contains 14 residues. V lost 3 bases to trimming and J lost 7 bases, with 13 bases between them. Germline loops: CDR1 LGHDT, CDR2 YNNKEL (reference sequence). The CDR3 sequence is CASSHHRGDQPQHF. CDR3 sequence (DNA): TGTGCCAGCAGCCACCACCGGGGTGACCAGCCCCAGCATTTT.

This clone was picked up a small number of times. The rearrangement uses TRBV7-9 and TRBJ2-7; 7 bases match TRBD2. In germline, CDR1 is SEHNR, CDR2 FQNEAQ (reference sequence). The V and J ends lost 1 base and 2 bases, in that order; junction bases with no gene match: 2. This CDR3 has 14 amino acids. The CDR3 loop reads CASSLGGTTYEQYF. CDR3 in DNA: TGTGCCAGCAGCTTAGGAGGGACTACCTACGAGCAGTACTTC.

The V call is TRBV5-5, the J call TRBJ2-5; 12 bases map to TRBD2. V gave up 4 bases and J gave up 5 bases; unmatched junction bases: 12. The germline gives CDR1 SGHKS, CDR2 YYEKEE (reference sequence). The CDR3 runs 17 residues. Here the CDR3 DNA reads TGTGCCAGCAGCCCCGGGACTAGCGGGCAGGTTCAGGAGACCCAGTACTTC. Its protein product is CASSPGTSGQVQETQYF.

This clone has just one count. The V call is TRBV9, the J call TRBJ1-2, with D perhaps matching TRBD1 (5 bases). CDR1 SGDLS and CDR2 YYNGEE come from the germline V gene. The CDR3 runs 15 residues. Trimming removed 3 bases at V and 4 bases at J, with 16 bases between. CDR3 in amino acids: CASSAWGGAVYGYTF. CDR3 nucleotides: TGTGCCAGCAGCGCGTGGGGGGGTGCGGTCTATGGCTACACCTTC.

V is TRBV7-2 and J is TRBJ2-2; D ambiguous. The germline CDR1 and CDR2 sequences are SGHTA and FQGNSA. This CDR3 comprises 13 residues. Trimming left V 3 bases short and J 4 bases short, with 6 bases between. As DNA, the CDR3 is TGTGCCAGCAGCTTCCTTCCCACCGGGGAGCTGTTTTTT. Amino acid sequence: CASSFLPTGELFF.